Given below is one T cell receptor beta chain in context. Its antigen is as yet unknown. This table comes from immunoSEQ multiplex PCR, and its TCRdb copy is limited to in-frame clones, with some not included. The data contain about 70,000 clones, around 84% of them singletons. The data were taken from a study of PD-L1 blockade in urothelial cancer. For the study at large: About 85% of the roughly 30 patients comprised males who had bladder-origin urothelial cancer. General observations from the study: Larger 3-week expansion of tumor-associated blood clones was seen in durable-benefit patients. Below-median blood TCR clonality before treatment forecast better survival.

The ends lost 1 base at V and 0 bases at J; junction bases unmatched: 2. Germline lookup yields CDR1 LGHNA and CDR2 YNFKEQ. This CDR3 is built from 16 residues. Locally advanced or metastatic urothelial carcinoma affected all patients. The sequencing here drew on PBMCs, taken around atezolizumab (anti-PD-L1) treatment. V and J are TRBV4-2 and TRBJ2-2, with TRBD2 matching over 7 bases. The receptor was derived from a man in his 70s with urothelial cancer. For the CDR3, the DNA is TGTGCCAGCAGCCAAGCTAGCGGCGCGAACACCGGGGAGCTGTTTTTT. It is translated as CASSQASGANTGELFF.